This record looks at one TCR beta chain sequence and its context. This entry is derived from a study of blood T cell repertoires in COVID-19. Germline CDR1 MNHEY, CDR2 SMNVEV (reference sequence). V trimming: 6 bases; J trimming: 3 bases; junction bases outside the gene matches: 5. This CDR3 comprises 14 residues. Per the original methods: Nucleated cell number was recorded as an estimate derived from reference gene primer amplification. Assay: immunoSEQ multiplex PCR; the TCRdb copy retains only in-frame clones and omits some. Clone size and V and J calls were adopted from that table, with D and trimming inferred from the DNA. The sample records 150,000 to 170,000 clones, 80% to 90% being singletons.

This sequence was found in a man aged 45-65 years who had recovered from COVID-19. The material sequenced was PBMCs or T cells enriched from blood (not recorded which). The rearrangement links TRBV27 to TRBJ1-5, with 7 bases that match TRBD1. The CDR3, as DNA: TGTGCCAGCAGAGGGGGACAGTACAATCAGCCCCAGCATTTT. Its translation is CASRGGQYNQPQHF.